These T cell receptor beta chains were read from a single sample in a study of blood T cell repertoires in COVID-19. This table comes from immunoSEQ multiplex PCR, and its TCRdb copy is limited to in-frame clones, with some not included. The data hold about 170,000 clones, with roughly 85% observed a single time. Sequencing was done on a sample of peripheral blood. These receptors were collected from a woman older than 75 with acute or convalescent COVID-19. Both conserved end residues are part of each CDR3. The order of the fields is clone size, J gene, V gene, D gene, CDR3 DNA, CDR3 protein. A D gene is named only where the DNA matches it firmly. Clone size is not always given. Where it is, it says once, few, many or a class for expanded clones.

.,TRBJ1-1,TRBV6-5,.,TGTGCCAGCAGTTACTCTACAGGCCCCACTGAAGCTTTCTTT,CASSYSTGPTEAFF
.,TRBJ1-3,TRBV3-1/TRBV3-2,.,TGTGCCAGCAGCCAATTTCAGGAGGACACCATATATTTT,CASSQFQEDTIYF
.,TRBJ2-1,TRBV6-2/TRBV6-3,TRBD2,TGTGCCAGCAGTTACTCGGGGGGTAGCGGGGGCTACAATGAGCAGTTCTTC,CASSYSGGSGGYNEQFF
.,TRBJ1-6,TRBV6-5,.,TGTGCCGGTCGGGACAACTATAATTCACCCCTCCACTTT,CAGRDNYNSPLHF
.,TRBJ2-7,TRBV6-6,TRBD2,TGTGCCAGCAGGACCCCTAGCGGGGGGTCCTACGAGCAGTACTTC,CASRTPSGGSYEQYF
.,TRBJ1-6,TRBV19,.,TGTGCCAGTAGTATGGCCGGGGATTCACCCCTCCACTTT,CASSMAGDSPLHF
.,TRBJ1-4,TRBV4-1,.,TGCGCCAGCAGCCGCATAGTACGGGAAAAACTGTTTTTT,CASSRIVREKLFF
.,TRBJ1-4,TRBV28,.,TGTGCCAGCAGTTTGATAGGGAGGAATGAAAAACTGTTTTTT,CASSLIGRNEKLFF
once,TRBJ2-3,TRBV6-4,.,TGTGCCAGCAGTGACTGGGCAGGGGCGACAGATACGCAGTATTTT,CASSDWAGATDTQYF
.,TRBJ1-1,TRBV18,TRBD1,TGTGCCAGCTCACGGAGGGACAGGGACACTGAAGCTTTCTTT,CASSRRDRDTEAFF
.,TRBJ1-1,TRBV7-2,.,TGTGCCAGCAGCTTTGACACGCTGAACACTGAAGCTTTCTTT,CASSFDTLNTEAFF
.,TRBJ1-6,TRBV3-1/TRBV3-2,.,TGTGCCAGCAGCTCCGGGACGGGGGTGGATCGGAATTCACCCCTCCACTTT,CASSSGTGVDRNSPLHF
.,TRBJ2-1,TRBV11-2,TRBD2,TGTGCCAGCAGCCCAGGACTAGTCAATGAGCAGTTCTTC,CASSPGLVNEQFF
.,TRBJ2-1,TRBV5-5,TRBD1,TGTGCCAGCAGCTTGCTTGAGGGGGCGCGTGGTGAGCAGTTCTTC,CASSLLEGARGEQFF
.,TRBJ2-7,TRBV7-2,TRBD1,TGTGCCAGCAGCTCTGGACAGGGGGCTTACGAGCAGTACTTC,CASSSGQGAYEQYF
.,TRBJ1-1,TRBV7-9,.,TGTGCCAGCAGCTTATGGGGTCAGGGAGGGGACAACACTGAAGCTTTCTTT,CASSLWGQGGDNTEAFF
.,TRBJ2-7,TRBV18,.,TGTGCCAGCTCACCAGGGGCTAGGGGGGGAGTTTACGAGCAGTACTTC,CASSPGARGGVYEQYF
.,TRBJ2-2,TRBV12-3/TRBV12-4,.,TGTGCCAGCAGTTTGGACTACGGGGAGCTGTTTTTT,CASSLDYGELFF
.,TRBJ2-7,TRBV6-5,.,TGTGCCATTACGTATGCGGGACAGACCGGCTATTGGCAGTACTTC,CAITYAGQTGYWQYF
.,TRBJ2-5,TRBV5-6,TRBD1,TGTGCCAGCAGCTTTCGCACAGGGGGCGGGTTACGGGAGACCCAGTACTTC,CASSFRTGGGLRETQYF
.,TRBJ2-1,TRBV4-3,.,TGCGCCAGCAGCCAAGAAGTCGCGCCAGGGTACAGGGAGCAGTTCTTC,CASSQEVAPGYREQFF
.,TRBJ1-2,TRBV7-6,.,TGTGCCAGCAGCTGGAGTGTTGGGGGGGCGGAAGGCTACACCTTC,CASSWSVGGAEGYTF
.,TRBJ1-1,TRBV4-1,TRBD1,TGCGCCAGCAGCCAACAGGGGGGAATGAACACTGAAGCTTTCTTT,CASSQQGGMNTEAFF
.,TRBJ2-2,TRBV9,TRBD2,TGTGCCAGCAGCGTAGGCGGCGGGGGTGTTGACACCGGGGAGCTGTTTTTT,CASSVGGGGVDTGELFF
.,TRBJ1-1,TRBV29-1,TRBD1,TGCAGCGTTGATGACAGGGGGAACACTGAAGCTTTCTTT,CSVDDRGNTEAFF
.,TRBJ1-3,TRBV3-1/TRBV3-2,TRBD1,TGTGCCAGCCCTAAGGGACAGGTGAATCCCCTCTCTGGAAACACCATATATTTT,CASPKGQVNPLSGNTIYF
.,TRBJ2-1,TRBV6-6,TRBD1,TGTGCCAGCAGCCCTCCGGGACAGGGGGCCGACAATGAGCAGTTCTTC,CASSPPGQGADNEQFF
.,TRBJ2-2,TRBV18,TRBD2,TGTGCCAGCTCACCAATCAGCGGGAGGGCGAACACCGGGGAGCTGTTTTTT,CASSPISGRANTGELFF
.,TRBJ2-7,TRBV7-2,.,TGTGCCAGCAGCTTAGTGGGGGGCGCGGGGGACGAGCAGTACTTC,CASSLVGGAGDEQYF
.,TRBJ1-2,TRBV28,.,TGTGCCAGCACATCAAGCCGCTATGGCTACACCTTC,CASTSSRYGYTF
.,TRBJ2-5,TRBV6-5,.,TGTGCCAGCAGTTACGGGACGGGAGTAGGGGAGACCCAGTACTTC,CASSYGTGVGETQYF
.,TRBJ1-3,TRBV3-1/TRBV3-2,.,TGTGCCAGCAGCCAAGATAACGGCTCTGGAAACACCATATATTTT,CASSQDNGSGNTIYF
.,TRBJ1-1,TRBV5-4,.,TGTGCCAGCAGCTTGCCGGGTATGAACACTGAAGCTTTCTTT,CASSLPGMNTEAFF
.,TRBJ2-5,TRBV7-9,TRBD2,TGTGCCAGCAGCCCATCGGGGGGGGAGACCCAGTACTTC,CASSPSGGETQYF
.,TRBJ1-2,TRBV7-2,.,TGTGCCAGCAGCTCAACAGGGTACGGCTATGGCTACACCTTC,CASSSTGYGYGYTF
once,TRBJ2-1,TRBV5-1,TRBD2,TGCGCCAGCAGCTTTGGACTAGCGGCGAGCTCCTACAATGAGCAGTTCTTC,CASSFGLAASSYNEQFF
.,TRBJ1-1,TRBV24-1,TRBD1,TGTGCCACCAGTGAATTGACAGGGATTTATTTCTTT,CATSELTGIYFF
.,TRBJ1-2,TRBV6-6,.,TGTGCCAGCAGTTTACCCGGAGGGAAAGACTATGGCTACACCTTC,CASSLPGGKDYGYTF
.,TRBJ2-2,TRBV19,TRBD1,TGTGCCAGTAGTATGAGACAGGGAACGAAAACCGGGGAGCTGTTTTTT,CASSMRQGTKTGELFF
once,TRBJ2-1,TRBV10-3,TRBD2,TGTGCCATCAGTGAGATTAGGGCGGGAGCGGCTGAGCAGTTCTTC,CAISEIRAGAAEQFF
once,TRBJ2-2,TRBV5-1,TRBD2,TGCGCCAGCAGCTTGAAGGGACTAGCGGGATCAGCGAACACCGGGGAGCTGTTTTTT,CASSLKGLAGSANTGELFF
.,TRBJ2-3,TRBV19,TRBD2,TGTGCCAGTAGTACGGAACTAGCGGGAGCGGGGGATACGCAGTATTTT,CASSTELAGAGDTQYF
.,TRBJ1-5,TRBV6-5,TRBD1,TGTGCCAGCAGGACCCACAGGGGCTCTGGGCAGCCCCAGCATTTT,CASRTHRGSGQPQHF
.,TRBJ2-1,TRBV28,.,TGTGCCAGCAGTTTATACCCCCTTGACAGAAACAATGAGCAGTTCTTC,CASSLYPLDRNNEQFF
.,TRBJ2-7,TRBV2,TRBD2,TGTGCCAGCTGGTCGGGCGGGAGAACCTACGAGCAGTACTTC,CASWSGGRTYEQYF
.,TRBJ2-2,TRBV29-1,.,TGCAGCGCCACGGGGTCTAGGAACACCGGGGAGCTGTTTTTT,CSATGSRNTGELFF
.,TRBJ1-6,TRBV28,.,TGTGCCAGCAGTTTATCGGGCCAGGGAAATTCACCCCTCCACTTT,CASSLSGQGNSPLHF
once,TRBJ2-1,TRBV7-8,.,TGTGCCAGCAGCTCCCGGACAATGGCACTGAATGAGCAGTTCTTC,CASSSRTMALNEQFF
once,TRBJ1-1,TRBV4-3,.,TGCGCCAGCAGCCACTCTGCCAGGGGTGGGTCTGAAGCTTTCTTT,CASSHSARGGSEAFF
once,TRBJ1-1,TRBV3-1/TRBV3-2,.,TGTGCCAGCAGCCAAGCAGCCGGAGTGGAAGCTTTCTTT,CASSQAAGVEAFF